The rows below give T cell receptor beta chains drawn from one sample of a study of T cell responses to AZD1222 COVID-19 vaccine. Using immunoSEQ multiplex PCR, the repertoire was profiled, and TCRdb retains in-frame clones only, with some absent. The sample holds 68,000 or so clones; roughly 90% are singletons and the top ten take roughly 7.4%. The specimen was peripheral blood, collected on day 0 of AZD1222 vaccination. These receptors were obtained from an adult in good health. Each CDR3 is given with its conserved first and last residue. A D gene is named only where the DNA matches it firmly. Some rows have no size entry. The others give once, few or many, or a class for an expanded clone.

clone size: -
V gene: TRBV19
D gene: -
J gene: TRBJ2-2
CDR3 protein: CASSYFDEGTGELFF
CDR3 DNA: TGTGCCAGTAGCTATTTCGACGAGGGCACCGGGGAGCTGTTTTTT

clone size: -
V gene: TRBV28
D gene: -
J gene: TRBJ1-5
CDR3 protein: CASLRGGGNQPQHF
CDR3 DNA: TGTGCCAGCCTGCGTGGGGGTGGCAATCAGCCCCAGCATTTT

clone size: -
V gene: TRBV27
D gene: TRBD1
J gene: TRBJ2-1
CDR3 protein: CASSLQGAYNEQFF
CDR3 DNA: TGTGCCAGCAGTTTACAGGGGGCGTACAATGAGCAGTTCTTC

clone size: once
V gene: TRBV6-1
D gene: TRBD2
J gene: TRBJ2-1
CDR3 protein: CASSELLAGPYNEQFF
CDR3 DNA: TGTGCCAGCAGTGAACTCCTAGCGGGGCCCTACAATGAGCAGTTCTTC

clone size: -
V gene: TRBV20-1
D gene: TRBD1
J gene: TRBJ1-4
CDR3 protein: CSASDRENPFF
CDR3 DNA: TGCAGTGCTAGCGACAGGGAAAACCCATTTTTT

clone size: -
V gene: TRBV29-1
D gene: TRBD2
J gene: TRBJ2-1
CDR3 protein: CSVVATSGPPTYNEQFF
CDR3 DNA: TGCAGCGTTGTTGCGACTAGCGGGCCCCCGACTTACAATGAGCAGTTCTTC

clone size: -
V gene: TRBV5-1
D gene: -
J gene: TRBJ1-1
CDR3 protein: CASSQGHRVNTEAFF
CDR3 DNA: TGCGCCAGCAGCCAAGGACACAGAGTGAACACTGAAGCTTTCTTT

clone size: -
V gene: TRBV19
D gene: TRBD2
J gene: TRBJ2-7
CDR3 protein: CASSRLAGGPSLREQYF
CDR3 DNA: TGTGCCAGTAGTCGACTAGCGGGAGGACCCTCACTTCGGGAGCAGTACTTC

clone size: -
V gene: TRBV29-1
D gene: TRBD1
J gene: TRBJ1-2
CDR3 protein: CSVEAGTGFSGYTF
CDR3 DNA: TGCAGCGTTGAGGCTGGGACAGGGTTTAGTGGCTACACCTTC

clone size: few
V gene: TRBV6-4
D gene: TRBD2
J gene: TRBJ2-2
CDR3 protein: CASSASSGAGELFF
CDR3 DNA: TGTGCCAGCAGTGCATCTAGCGGAGCCGGGGAGCTGTTTTTT

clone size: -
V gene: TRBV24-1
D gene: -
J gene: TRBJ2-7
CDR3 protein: CATSDSTGLNEQYF
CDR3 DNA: TGTGCCACCAGTGATTCAACAGGGTTAAACGAGCAGTACTTC

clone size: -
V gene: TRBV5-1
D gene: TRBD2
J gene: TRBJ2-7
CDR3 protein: CASSLELAEAEQYF
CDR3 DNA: TGCGCCAGCAGCTTGGAGCTAGCGGAGGCCGAGCAGTACTTC

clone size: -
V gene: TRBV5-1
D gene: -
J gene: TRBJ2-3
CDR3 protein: CASSLEAASTDTQYF
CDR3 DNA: TGCGCCAGCAGCTTGGAGGCGGCTAGCACAGATACGCAGTATTTT

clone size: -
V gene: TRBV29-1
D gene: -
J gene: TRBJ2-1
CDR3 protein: CSVEEPLLGKAYNEQFF
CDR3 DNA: TGCAGCGTTGAAGAACCCCTTTTAGGGAAGGCCTACAATGAGCAGTTCTTC

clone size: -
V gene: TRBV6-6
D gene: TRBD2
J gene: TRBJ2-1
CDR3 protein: CASKVPGLAGRNEQFF
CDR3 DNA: TGTGCCAGCAAAGTGCCGGGACTAGCGGGAAGAAATGAGCAGTTCTTC

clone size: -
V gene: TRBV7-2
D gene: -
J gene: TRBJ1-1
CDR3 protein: CASSRTGILAFF
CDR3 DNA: TGTGCCAGCAGCCGTACAGGGATCCTCGCTTTCTTT

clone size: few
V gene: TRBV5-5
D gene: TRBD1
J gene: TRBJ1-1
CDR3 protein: CASSSGTGPNTEAFF
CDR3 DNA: TGTGCCAGCAGCTCAGGGACAGGGCCCAACACTGAAGCTTTCTTT

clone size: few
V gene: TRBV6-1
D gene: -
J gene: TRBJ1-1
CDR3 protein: CASSGAGGKVEAFF
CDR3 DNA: TGTGCCAGCAGTGGAGCGGGGGGTAAGGTTGAAGCTTTCTTT

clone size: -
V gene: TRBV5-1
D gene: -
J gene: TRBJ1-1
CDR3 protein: CASSLVPGRTEAFF
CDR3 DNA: TGCGCCAGCAGCTTGGTTCCAGGGAGGACTGAAGCTTTCTTT

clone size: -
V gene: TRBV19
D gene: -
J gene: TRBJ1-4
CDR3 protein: CASSIDGTPLNEKLFF
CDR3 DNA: TGTGCCAGTAGTATAGACGGGACTCCTCTTAATGAAAAACTGTTTTTT

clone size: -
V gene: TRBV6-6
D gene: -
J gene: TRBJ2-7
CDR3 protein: CASSYSETDYSYEQYF
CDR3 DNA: TGTGCCAGCAGTTATTCGGAGACAGATTACTCCTACGAGCAGTACTTC

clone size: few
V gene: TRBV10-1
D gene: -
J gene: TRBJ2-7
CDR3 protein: CASSGNTGYEQYF
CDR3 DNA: TGCGCCAGCAGTGGGAACACAGGTTACGAGCAGTACTTC

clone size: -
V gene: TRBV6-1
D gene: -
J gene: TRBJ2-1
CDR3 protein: CASSEAEYNEQFF
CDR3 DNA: TGTGCCAGCAGTGAAGCGGAGTACAATGAGCAGTTCTTC

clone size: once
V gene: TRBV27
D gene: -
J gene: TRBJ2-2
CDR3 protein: CASSLMAANTGELFF
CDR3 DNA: TGTGCCAGCAGTTTAATGGCAGCGAACACCGGGGAGCTGTTTTTT

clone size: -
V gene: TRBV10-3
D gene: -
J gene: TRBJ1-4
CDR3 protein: CAISAQGTNEKLFF
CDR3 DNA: TGTGCCATCAGTGCCCAGGGAACTAATGAAAAACTGTTTTTT

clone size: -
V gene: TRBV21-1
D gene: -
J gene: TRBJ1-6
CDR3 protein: CASSGGDTSYNSPLHF
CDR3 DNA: TGTGCCAGCAGCGGCGGGGACACCTCCTATAATTCACCCCTCCACTTT

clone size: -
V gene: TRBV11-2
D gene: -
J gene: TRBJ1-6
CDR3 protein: CASSLQPHGWNSPLHF
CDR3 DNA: TGTGCCAGCAGCTTGCAGCCCCACGGTTGGAATTCACCCCTCCACTTT

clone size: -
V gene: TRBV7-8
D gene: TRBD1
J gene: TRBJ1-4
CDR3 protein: CASSSRQGPNEKLFF
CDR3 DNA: TGTGCCAGCAGCTCCCGACAGGGACCTAATGAAAAACTGTTTTTT

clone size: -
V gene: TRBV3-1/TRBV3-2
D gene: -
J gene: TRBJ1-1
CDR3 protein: CASRLGGIRGSEAFF
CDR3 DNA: TGTGCCAGCAGACTAGGAGGGATCCGAGGCTCTGAAGCTTTCTTT

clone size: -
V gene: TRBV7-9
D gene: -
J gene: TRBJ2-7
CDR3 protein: CASSFSNYEQYF
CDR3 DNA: TGTGCCAGCAGCTTTTCCAACTACGAGCAGTACTTC

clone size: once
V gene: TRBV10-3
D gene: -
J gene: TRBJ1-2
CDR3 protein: CAISEGAAGYTF
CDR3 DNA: TGTGCCATCAGTGAGGGAGCAGCTGGCTACACCTTC

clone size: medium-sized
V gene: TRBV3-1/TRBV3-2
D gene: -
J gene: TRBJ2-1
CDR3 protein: CASSRLGAAASSYNEQFF
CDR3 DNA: TGTGCCAGCAGCCGACTAGGGGCGGCAGCGAGCTCCTACAATGAGCAGTTCTTC

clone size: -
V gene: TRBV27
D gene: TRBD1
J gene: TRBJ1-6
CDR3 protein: CASSSQGPIGSPLHF
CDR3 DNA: TGTGCCAGCAGTTCACAGGGGCCCATAGGTTCACCCCTCCACTTT

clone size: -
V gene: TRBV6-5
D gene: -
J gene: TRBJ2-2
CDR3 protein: CASSYFWGTGELFF
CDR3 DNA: TGTGCCAGCAGTTACTTTTGGGGCACCGGGGAGCTGTTTTTT

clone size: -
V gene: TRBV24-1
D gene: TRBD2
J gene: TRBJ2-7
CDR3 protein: CATSDASGRVYEQYF
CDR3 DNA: TGTGCCACCAGTGATGCTAGCGGGAGGGTATACGAGCAGTACTTC

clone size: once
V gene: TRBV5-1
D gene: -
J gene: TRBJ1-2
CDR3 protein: CASSLSPDYGYTF
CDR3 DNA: TGCGCCAGCAGCTTGTCGCCAGACTATGGCTACACCTTC

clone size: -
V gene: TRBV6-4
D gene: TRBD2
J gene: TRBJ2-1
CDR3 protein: CASSDSVVASGYNEQFF
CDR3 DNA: TGTGCCAGCAGTGACTCGGTCGTGGCTAGCGGCTACAATGAGCAGTTCTTC

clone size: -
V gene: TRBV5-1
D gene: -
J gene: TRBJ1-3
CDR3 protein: CASSLDPYSGNTIYF
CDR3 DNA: TGCGCCAGCAGCTTGGATCCCTACTCTGGAAACACCATATATTTT

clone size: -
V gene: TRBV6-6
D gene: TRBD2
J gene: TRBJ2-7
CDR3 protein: CASTKTSGSYEQYF
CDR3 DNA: TGTGCCAGCACTAAGACTAGCGGTTCCTACGAGCAGTACTTC